This T cell receptor (beta chain) was captured in a study of blood T cell repertoires in COVID-19. Study at large: Acute and convalescent COVID-19 samples came from the United States, Italy and Spain.

Profiling relied on immunoSEQ multiplex PCR, and the TCRdb table lists in-frame clones only, not all of them. This table holds roughly 240,000 clones, 70% to 90% found once. V was pared by 0 bases and J by 2 bases, with 13 bases between. Germline V gives CDR1 KGHSH, CDR2 LQKENI. The CDR3 contains 16 residues. The sequenced sample was peripheral blood. The chain carries TRBV18 and TRBJ1-1; tentative D call: TRBD1 (6 bases). The TCR comes from a woman between 25 and 40 years old who had recovered from COVID-19. CDR3 sequence (DNA): TGTGCCAGCTCACCACCGTGGGCCAGGGGTAACACTGAAGCTTTCTTT. Residues: CASSPPWARGNTEAFF.